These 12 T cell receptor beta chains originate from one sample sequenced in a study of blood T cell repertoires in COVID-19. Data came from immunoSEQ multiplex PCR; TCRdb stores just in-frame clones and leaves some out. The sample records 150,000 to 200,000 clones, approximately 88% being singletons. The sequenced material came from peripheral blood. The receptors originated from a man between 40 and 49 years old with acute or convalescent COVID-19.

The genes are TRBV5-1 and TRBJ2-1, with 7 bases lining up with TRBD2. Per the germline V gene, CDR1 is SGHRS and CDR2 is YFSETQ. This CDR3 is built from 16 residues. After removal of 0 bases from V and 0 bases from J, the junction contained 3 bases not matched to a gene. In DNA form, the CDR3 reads TGCGCCAGCAGCTTGGGGAGCGGGATCTCCTACAATGAGCAGTTCTTC. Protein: CASSLGSGISYNEQFF. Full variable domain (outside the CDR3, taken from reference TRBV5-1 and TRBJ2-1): KAGVTQTPRYLIKTRGQQVTLSCSPISGHRSVSWYQQTPGQGLQFLFEYFSETQRNKGNFPGRFSGRQFSNSRSEMNVSTLELGDSALYLCASSLGSGISYNEQFFGPGTRLTVL.

The CDR3 loop is CASSSGDSPLHF. The DNA for the CDR3 is TGTGCCAGTAGTTCGGGGGATTCACCCCTCCACTTT. The V and J genes are TRBV19 and TRBJ1-6, with D possibly matching TRBD1 (5 bases). This CDR3 is built from 12 residues. The V end lost 5 bases, the J end lost 8 bases, and 7 bases lay between the germline ends. Per the germline V gene, CDR1 is LNHDA and CDR2 is SQIVND (reference sequence). Full variable domain (outside the CDR3, taken from reference TRBV19 and TRBJ1-6): DGGITQSPKYLFRKEGQNVTLSCEQNLNHDAMYWYRQDPGQGLRLIYYSQIVNDFQKGDIAEGYSVSREKKESFPLTVTSAQKNPTAFYLCASSSGDSPLHFGNGTRLTVT.

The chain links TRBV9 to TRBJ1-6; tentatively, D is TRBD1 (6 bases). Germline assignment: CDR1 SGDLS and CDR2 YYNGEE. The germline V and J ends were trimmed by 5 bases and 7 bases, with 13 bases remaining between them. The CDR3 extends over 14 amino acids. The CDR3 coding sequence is TGTGCCAGCAGTCCCGGGACACCAAATTCACCCCTCCACTTT. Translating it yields CASSPGTPNSPLHF.

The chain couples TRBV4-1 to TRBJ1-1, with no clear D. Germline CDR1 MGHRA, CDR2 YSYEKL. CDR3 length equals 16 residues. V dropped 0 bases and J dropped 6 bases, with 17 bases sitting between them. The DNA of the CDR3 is TGCGCCAGCAGCCAAGATAGTGTCTTAAGGAGCGCTGAAGCTTTCTTT. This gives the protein CASSQDSVLRSAEAFF.

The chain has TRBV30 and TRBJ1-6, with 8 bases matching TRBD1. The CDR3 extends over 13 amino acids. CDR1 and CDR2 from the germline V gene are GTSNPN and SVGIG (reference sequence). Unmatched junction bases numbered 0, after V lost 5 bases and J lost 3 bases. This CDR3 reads CAWGQGYNSPLHF. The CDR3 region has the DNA TGTGCCTGGGGACAGGGCTATAATTCACCCCTCCACTTT.

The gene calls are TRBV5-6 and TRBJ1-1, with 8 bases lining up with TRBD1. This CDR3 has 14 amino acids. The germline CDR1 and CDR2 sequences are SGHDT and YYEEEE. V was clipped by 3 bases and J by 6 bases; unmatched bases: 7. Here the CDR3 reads CASSWATGGAEAFF. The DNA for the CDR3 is TGTGCCAGCAGCTGGGCTACAGGGGGGGCTGAAGCTTTCTTT.

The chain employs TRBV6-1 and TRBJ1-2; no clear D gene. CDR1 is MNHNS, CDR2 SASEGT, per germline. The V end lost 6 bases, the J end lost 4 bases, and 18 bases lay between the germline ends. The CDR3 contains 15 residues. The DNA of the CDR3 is TGTGCCAGCAGACGCCCTACGGATCGGGGCTATGGCTACACCTTC. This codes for CASRRPTDRGYGYTF.

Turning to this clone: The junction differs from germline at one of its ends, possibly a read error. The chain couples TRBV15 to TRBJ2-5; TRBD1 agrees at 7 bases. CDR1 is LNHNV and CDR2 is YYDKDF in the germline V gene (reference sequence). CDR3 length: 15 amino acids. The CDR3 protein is CATSGDRVRGETQYF. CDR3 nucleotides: TGTGCCACCAGCGGAGACAGGGTACGAGGAGAGACCCAGTACTTC.

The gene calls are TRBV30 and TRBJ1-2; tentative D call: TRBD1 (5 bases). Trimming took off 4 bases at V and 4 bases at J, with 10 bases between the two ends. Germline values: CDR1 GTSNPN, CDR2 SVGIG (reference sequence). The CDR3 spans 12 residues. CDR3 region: CAWNQGSYGYTF. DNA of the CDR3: TGTGCCTGGAATCAGGGAAGCTATGGCTACACCTTC.

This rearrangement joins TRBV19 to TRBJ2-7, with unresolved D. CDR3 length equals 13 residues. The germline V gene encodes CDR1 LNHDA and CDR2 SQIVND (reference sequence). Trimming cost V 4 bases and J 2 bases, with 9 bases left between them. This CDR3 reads CASSTGITYEQYF. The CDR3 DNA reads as TGTGCCAGTAGTACAGGAATTACCTACGAGCAGTACTTC.

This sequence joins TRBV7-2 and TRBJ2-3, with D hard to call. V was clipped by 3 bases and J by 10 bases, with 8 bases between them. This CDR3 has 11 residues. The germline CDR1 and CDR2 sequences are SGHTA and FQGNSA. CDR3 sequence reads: CASSFHQAQYF. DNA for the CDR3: TGTGCCAGCAGCTTTCATCAGGCGCAGTATTTT.

The CDR3 loop is CASSLEDRSLYTF. For the CDR3, the DNA is TGCGCCAGCAGCCTGGAGGACAGGAGCCTCTACACCTTC. The rearrangement uses TRBV5-1 and TRBJ1-2, with TRBD1 matching 7 bases. The germline CDR1 and CDR2 sequences are SGHRS and YFSETQ. The CDR3 consists of 13 residues. V lost 4 bases, J lost 10 bases, and 10 bases stayed unmatched.